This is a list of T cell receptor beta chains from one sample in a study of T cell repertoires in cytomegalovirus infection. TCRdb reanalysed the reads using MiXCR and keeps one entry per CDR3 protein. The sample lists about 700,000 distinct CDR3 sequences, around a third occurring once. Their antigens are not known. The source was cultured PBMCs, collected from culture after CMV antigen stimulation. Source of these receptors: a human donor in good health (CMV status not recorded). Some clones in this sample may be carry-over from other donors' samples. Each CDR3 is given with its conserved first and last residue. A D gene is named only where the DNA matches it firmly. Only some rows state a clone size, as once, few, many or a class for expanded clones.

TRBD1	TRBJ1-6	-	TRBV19	TGTGCCAGTAGTATCGACAGGGGAGGCTCACCCCTCCACTTT	CASSIDRGGSPLHF
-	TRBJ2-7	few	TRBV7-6	TGTGCCAGCAGCTTAATCGGTGCGCTAGTCGTGGAGCAGTACTTC	CASSLIGALVVEQYF
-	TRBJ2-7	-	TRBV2	TGTGCCAGCAGTACATATGGACCATTATACGAGCAGTACTTC	CASSTYGPLYEQYF
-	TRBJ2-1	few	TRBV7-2	TGTGCCAGCAGCCGACGGGCTAGCTCCTACAATGAGCAGTTCTTC	CASSRRASSYNEQFF
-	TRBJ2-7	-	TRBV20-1	TGCAGTGCTAGAGCCGAAGGGTACGAGCAGTACTTC	CSARAEGYEQYF
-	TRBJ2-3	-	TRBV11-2	TGTGCCAGCAGCCCCTACGATACGCAGTATTTT	CASSPYDTQYF
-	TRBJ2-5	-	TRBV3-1	TGTGCCAGCAGCCGCTACCCTGACAGGATACTGACCCAGTACTTC	CASSRYPDRILTQYF
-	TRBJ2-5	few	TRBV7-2	TGTGCCAGCGGTTGGGAACACCGCGGAGAGACCCAGTACTTC	CASGWEHRGETQYF
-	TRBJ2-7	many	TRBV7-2	TGTGCCAGCAGCTTAGCGGTGGACTACGAGCAGTACTTC	CASSLAVDYEQYF
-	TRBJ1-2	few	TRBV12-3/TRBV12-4	TGTGCCAGCAGCCAAACAGGGTTCGGTGGCTACACCTTC	CASSQTGFGGYTF
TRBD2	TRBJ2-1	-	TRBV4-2	TGTGCCAGCAGCCCCCCTAGCGGGCGGCGGGAGGAGCAGTTCTTC	CASSPPSGRREEQFF
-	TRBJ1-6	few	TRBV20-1	TGCAGTGCTAGAGAGGAGGGGTGGGGCTCCTATAATTCACCCCTCCACTTT	CSAREEGWGSYNSPLHF
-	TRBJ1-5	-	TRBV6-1	TGTGCCAGCAGTCGTACAGGGACCCAGCCCCAGCATTTT	CASSRTGTQPQHF
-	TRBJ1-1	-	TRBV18	TGTGCCAGCGTACCCCGTATGGACACTGAAGCTTTCTTT	CASVPRMDTEAFF
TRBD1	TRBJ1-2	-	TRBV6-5	TGTGCCAGCAGACCCGGGACAGCTAACTATGGCTACACCTTC	CASRPGTANYGYTF